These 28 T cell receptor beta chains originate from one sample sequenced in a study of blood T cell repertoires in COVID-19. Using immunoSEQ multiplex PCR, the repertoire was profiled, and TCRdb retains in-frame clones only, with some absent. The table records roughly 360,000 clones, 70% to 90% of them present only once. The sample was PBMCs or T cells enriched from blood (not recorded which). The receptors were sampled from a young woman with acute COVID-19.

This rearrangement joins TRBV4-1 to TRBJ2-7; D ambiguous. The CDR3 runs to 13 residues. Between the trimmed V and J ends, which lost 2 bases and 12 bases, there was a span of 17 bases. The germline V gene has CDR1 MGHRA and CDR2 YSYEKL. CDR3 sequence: CASSQWLGASRYF. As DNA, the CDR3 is TGCGCCAGCAGCCAATGGTTAGGAGCCAGTCGGTACTTC.

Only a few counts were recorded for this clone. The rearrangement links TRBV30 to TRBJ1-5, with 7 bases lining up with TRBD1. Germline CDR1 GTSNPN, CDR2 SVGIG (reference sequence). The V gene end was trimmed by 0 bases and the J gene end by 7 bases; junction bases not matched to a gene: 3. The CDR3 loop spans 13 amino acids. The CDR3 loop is CAWSVTRGQPQHF. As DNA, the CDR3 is TGTGCCTGGAGTGTCACCAGGGGGCAGCCCCAGCATTTT. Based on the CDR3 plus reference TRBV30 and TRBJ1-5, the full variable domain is SQTIHQWPATLVQPVGSPLSLECTVEGTSNPNLYWYRQAAGRGLQLLFYSVGIGQISSEVPQNLSASRPQDRQFILSSKKLLLSDSGFYLCAWSVTRGQPQHFGDGTRLSIL.

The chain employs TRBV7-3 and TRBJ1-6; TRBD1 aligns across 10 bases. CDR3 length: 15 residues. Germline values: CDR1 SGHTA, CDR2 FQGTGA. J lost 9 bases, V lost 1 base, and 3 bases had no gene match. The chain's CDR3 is CASSLMGQGFSPLHF. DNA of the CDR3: TGTGCCAGCAGCTTAATGGGACAGGGGTTTTCACCCCTCCACTTT.

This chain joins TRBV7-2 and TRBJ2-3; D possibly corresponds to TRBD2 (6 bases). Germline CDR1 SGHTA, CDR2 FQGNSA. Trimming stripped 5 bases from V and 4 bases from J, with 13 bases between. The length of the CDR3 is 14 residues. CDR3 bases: TGTGCCAGCAGCCACCAGACGGGGGCAGATACGCAGTATTTT. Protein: CASSHQTGADTQYF.

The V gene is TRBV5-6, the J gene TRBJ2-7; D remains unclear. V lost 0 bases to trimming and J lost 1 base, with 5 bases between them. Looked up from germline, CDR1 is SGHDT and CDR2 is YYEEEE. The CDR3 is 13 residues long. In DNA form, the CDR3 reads TGTGCCAGCAGCTTGGCCAGTTCCTACGAGCAGTACTTC. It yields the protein CASSLASSYEQYF.

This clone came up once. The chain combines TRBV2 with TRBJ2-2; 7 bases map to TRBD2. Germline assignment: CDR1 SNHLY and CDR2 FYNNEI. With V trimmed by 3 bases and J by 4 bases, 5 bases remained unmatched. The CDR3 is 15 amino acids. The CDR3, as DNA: TGTGCCAGCAGTGAGCCGGGGGGAGCCACCGGGGAGCTGTTTTTT. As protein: CASSEPGGATGELFF. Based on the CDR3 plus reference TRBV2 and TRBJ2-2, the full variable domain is EPEVTQTPSHQVTQMGQEVILRCVPISNHLYFYWYRQILGQKVEFLVSFYNNEISEKSEIFDDQFSVERPDGSNFTLKIRSTKLEDSAMYFCASSEPGGATGELFFGEGSRLTVL.

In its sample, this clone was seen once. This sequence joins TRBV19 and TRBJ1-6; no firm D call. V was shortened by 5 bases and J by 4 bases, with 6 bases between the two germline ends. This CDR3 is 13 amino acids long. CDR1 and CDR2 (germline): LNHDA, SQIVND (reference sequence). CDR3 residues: CASSGSYNSPLHF. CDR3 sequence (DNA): TGTGCCAGTAGTGGCAGTTATAATTCACCCCTCCACTTT.

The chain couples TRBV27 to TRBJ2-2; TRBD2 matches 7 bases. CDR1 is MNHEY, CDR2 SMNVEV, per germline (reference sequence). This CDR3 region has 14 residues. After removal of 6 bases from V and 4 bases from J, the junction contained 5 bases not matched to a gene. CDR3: CASRLRTSTGELFF. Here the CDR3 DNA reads TGTGCCAGCAGGTTAAGGACTAGCACCGGGGAGCTGTTTTTT.

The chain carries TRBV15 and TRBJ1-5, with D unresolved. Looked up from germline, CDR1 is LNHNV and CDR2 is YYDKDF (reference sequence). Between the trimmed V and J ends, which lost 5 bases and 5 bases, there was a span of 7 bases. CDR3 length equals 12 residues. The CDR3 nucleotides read TGTGCCACCAGCGGCCAAGATCAGCCCCAGCATTTT. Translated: CATSGQDQPQHF.

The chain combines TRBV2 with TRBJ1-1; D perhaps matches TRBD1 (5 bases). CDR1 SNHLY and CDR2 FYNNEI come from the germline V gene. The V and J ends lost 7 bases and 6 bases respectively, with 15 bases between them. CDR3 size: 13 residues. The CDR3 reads CASMFEGVSEAFF. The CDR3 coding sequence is TGTGCCAGCATGTTCGAAGGGGTATCTGAAGCTTTCTTT.

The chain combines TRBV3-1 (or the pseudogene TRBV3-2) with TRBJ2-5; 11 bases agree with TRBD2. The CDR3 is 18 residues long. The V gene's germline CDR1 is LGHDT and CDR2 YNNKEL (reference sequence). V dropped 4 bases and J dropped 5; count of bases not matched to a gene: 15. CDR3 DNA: TGTGCCAGCAGCCCCCAGCCCGGGACTAGCGGCGGCGGGGAGACCCAGTACTTC. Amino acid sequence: CASSPQPGTSGGGETQYF.

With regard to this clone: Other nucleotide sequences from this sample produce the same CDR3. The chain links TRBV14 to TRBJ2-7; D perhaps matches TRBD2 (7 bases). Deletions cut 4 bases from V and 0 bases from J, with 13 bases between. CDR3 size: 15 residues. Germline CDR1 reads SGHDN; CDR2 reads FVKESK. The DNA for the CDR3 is TGTGCCAGCAGCCCGGGGGGAGGGGGCTCCTACGAGCAGTACTTC. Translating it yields CASSPGGGGSYEQYF.

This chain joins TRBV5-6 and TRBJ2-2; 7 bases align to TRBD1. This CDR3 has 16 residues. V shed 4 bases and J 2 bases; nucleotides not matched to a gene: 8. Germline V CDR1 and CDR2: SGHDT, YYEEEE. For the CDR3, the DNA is TGTGCCAGCAGCCGGGGACAGATTTTAAACACCGGGGAGCTGTTTTTT. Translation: CASSRGQILNTGELFF. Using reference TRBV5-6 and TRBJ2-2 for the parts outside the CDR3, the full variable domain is DAGVTQSPTHLIKTRGQQVTLRCSPKSGHDTVSWYQQALGQGPQFIFQYYEEEERQRGNFPDRFSGHQFPNYSSELNVNALLLGDSALYLCASSRGQILNTGELFFGEGSRLTVL.

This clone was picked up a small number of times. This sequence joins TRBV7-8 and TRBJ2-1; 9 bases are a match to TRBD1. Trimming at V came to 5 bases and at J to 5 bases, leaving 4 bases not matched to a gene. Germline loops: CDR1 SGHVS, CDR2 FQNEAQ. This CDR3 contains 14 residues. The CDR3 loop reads CASSPGTGNNEQFF. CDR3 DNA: TGTGCCAGCAGCCCAGGGACAGGGAACAATGAGCAGTTCTTC.

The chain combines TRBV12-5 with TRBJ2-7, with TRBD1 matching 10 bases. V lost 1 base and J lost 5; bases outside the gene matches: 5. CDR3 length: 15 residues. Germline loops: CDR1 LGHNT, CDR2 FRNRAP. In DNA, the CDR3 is TGTGCTAGTGGTTTGGGACAGGGGGCGACCAACGAGCAGTACTTC. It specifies CASGLGQGATNEQYF.

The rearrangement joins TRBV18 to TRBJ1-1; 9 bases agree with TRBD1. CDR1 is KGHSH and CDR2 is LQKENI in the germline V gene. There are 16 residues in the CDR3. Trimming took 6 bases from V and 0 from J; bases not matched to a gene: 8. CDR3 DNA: TGTGCCAGCTCCCTCGGGACAGGGACCCTGAACACTGAAGCTTTCTTT. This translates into CASSLGTGTLNTEAFF.

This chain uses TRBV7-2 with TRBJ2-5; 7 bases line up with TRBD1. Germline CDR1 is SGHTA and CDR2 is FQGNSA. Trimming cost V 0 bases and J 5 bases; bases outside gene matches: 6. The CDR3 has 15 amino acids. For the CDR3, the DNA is TGTGCCAGCAGCTTAGCGTTAGGGGGCGGGGAGACCCAGTACTTC. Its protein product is CASSLALGGGETQYF.

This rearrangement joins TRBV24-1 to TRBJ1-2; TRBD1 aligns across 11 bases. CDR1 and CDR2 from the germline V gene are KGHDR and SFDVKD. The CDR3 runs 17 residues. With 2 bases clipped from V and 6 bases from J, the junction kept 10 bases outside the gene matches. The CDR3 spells CATSDSPGQGGIDGYTF. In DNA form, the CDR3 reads TGTGCCACCAGTGATTCGCCGGGACAGGGGGGAATAGATGGCTACACCTTC.

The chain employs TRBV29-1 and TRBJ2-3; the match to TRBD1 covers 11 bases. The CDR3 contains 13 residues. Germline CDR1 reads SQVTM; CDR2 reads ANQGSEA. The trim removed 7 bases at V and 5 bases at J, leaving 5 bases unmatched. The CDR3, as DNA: TGCAGCGCGGGACAGGGGGGGATAGATACGCAGTATTTT. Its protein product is CSAGQGGIDTQYF.

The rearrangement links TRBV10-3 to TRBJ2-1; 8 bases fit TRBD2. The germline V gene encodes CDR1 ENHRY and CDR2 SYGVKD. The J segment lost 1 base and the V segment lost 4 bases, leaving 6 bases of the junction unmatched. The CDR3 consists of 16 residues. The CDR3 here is CAISGDSGVSYNEQFF. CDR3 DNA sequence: TGTGCCATCAGTGGTGATAGCGGGGTGTCCTACAATGAGCAGTTCTTC.

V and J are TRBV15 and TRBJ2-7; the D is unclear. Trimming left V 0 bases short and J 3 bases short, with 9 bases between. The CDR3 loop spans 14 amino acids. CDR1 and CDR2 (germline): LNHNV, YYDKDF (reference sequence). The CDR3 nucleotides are TGTGCCACCAGCAGAGAAGTCGTGCGCTACGAGCAGTACTTC. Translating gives CATSREVVRYEQYF.

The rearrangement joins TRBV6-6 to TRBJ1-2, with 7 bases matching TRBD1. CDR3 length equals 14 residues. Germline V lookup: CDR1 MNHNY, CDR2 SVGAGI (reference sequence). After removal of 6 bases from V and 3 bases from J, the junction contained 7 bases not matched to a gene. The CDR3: CASRIQGFDYGYTF. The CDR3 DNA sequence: TGTGCCAGCAGAATACAGGGGTTTGACTATGGCTACACCTTC.

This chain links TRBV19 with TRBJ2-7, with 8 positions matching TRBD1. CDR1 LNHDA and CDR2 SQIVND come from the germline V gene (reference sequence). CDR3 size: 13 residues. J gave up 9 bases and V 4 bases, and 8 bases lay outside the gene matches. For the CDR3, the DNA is TGTGCCAGTAGTACCTACCTAGGACAGGGGCAGTACTTC. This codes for CASSTYLGQGQYF.

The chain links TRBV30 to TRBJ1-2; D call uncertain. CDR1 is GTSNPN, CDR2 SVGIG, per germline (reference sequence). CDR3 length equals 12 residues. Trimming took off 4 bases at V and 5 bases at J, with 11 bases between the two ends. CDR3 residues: CAWNVGLYGYTF. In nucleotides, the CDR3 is TGTGCCTGGAATGTGGGCTTATATGGCTACACCTTC.

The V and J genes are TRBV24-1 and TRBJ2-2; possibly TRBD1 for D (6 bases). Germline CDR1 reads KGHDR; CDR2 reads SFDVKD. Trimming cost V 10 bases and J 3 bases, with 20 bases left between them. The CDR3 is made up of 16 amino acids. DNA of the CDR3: TGTGCCACGCGATCCATGAACAGGGTGGACACCGGGGAGCTGTTTTTT. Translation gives CATRSMNRVDTGELFF.

The CDR3, as DNA: TGTGCCAGCAGATCACCGGGACAGGGGCATTCACCCCTCCACTTT. It encodes CASRSPGQGHSPLHF. The V gene is TRBV7-9, the J gene TRBJ1-6; TRBD1 matches 10 bases. The CDR3 is 15 residues long. CDR1 SEHNR and CDR2 FQNEAQ come from the germline V gene (reference sequence). J was trimmed by 8 bases and V by 6 bases; bases with no gene match: 7.

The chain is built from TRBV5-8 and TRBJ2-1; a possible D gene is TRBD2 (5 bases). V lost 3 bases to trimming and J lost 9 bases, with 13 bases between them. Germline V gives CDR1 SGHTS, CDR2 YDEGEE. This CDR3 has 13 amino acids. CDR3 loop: CASSYPRVSEQFF. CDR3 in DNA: TGTGCCAGCAGCTACCCGAGGGTGAGTGAGCAGTTCTTC.

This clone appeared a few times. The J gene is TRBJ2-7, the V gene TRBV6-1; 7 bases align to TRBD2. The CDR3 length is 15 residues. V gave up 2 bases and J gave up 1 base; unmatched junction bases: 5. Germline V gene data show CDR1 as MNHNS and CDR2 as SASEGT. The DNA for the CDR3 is TGTGCCAGCAGTGAACAGCGGGGACCGTCCTACGAGCAGTACTTC. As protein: CASSEQRGPSYEQYF.